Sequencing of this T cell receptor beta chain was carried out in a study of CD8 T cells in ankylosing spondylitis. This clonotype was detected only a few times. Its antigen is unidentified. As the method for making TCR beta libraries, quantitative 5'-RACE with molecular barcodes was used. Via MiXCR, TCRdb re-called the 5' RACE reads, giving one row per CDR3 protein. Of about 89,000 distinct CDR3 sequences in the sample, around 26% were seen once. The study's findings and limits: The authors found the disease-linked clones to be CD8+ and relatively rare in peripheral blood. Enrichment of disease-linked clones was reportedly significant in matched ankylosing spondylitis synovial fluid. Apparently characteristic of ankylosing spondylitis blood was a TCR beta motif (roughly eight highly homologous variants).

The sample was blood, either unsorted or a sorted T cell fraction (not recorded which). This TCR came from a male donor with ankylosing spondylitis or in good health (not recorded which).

The CDR3 spells CSARVGGDRAKIEQFF. Written as DNA, the CDR3 is TGCAGTGCTAGAGTAGGGGGGGACAGGGCTAAGATTGAGCAGTTCTTC. This rearrangement joins TRBV20-1 to TRBJ2-1, with 9 bases identical to TRBD1. Germline CDR1 DFQATT, CDR2 SNEGSKA (reference sequence). The J segment lost 9 bases and the V segment lost 1 base, leaving 13 bases of the junction unmatched. The CDR3 loop spans 16 amino acids.